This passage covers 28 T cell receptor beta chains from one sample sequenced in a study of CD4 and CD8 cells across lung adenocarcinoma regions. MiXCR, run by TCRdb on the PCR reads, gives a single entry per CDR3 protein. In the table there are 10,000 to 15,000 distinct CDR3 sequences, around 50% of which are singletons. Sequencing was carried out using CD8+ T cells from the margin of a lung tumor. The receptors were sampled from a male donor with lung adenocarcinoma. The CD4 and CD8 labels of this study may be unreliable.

The CDR3 loop is CASSPTSVSSHEQFF. In DNA form, the CDR3 reads TGTGCCAGCAGCCCAACTAGCGTTAGTAGCCATGAGCAGTTCTTC. The chain combines TRBV27 with TRBJ2-1; 7 nucleotides line up with TRBD2. This CDR3 has 15 amino acids. Germline V gene sequence: CDR1 MNHEY, CDR2 SMNVEV (reference sequence). Unmatched junction bases numbered 13, after V lost 6 bases and J lost 8 bases.

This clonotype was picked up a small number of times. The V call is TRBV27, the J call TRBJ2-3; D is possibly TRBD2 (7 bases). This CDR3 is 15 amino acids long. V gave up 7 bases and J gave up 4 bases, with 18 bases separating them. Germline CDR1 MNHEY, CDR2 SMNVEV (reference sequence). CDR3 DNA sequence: TGTGCCAGCAAAAGGGGGGGCTCGAGTGCAGATACGCAGTATTTT. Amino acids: CASKRGGSSADTQYF.

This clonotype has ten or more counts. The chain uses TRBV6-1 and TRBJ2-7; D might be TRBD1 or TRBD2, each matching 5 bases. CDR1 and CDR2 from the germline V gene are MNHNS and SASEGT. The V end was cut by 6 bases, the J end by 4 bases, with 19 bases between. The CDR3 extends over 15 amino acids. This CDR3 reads CASSLIPGAPYEQYF. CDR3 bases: TGTGCCAGCAGCCTCATACCCGGGGCACCTTACGAGCAGTACTTC.

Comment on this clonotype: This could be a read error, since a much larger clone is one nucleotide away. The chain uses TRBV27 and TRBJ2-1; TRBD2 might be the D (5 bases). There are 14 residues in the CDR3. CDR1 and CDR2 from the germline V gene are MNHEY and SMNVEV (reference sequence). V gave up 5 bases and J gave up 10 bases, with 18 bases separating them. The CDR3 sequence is CASSPIAEGYEQFF. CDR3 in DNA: TGTGCCAGCAGTCCCATCGCAGAGGGCTACGAGCAGTTCTTC.

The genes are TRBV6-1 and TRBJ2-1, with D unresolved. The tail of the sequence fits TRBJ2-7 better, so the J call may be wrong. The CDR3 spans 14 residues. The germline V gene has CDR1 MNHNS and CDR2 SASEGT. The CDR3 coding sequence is TGTGCCAGCAGTAAAAAAACTCCCCCCTACGAGCAGTACTTC. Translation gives CASSKKTPPYEQYF.

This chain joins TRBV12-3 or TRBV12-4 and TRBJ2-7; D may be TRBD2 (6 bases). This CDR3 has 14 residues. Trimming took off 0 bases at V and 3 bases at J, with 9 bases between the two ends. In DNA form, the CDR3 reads TGTGCCAGCAGTTTAGCGGTTAGCGGCTACGAGCAGTACTTC. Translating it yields CASSLAVSGYEQYF.

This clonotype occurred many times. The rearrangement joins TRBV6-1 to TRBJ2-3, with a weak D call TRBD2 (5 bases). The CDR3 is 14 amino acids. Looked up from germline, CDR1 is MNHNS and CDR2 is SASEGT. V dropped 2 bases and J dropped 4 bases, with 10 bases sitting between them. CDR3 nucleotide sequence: TGTGCCAGCAGTGAATTAGTGAGGGCAGATACGCAGTATTTT. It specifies CASSELVRADTQYF.

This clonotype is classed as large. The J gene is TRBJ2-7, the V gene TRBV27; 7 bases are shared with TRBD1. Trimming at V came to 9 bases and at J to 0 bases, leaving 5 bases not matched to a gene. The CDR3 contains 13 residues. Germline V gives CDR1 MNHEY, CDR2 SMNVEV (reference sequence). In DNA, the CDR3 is TGTGCCAGTAAAGGGGGCCCCTCCTACGAGCAGTACTTC. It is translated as CASKGGPSYEQYF.

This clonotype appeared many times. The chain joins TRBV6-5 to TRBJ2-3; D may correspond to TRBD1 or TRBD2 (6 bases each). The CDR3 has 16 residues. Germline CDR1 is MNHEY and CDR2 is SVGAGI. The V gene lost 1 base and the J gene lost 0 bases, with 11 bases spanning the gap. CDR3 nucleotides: TGTGCCAGCAGTTACTGGGGGGCCAGTAGCACAGATACGCAGTATTTT. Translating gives CASSYWGASSTDTQYF.

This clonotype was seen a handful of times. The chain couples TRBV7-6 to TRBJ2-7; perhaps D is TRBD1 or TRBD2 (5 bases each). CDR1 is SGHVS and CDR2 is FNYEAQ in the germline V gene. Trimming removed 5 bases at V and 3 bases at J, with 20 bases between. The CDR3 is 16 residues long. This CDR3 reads CASSPGTMGGLYEQYF. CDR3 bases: TGTGCCAGCAGCCCGGGGACCATGGGTGGGCTCTACGAGCAGTACTTC.

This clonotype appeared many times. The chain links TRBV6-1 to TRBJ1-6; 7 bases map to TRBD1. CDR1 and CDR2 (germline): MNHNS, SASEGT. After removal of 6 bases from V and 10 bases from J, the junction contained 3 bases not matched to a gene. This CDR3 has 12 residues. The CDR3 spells CASRTGLSPLHF. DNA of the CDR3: TGTGCCAGCAGGACAGGGCTCTCACCCCTCCACTTT.

The DNA for the CDR3 is TGTGCCAGCACCGGCGGGGGGGTTGGTTCGGGCGCCAACGAGCTGACTTTC. This codes for CASTGGGVGSGANELTF. J is TRBJ2-6 and V is TRBV6-1, with TRBD2 matching 9 bases. CDR3 length equals 17 residues. CDR1 is MNHNS, CDR2 SASEGT, per germline. V lost 7 bases, J lost 16 bases, and 23 bases stayed unmatched.

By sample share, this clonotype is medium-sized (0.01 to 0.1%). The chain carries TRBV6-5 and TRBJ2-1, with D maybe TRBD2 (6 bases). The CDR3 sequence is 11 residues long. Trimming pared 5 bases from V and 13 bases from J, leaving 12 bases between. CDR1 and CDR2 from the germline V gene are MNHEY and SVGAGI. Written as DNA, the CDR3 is TGTGCCAGCAGTATACGGGGGACCCAGTTCTTC. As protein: CASSIRGTQFF.

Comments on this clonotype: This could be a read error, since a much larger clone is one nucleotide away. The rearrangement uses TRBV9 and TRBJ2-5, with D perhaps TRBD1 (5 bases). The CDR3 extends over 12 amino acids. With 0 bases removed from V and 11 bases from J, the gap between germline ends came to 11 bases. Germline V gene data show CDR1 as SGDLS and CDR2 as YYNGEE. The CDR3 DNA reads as TGTGCCAGCAGCGTAGGGGGCGCTGAGCAGTACTTC. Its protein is CASSVGGAEQYF.

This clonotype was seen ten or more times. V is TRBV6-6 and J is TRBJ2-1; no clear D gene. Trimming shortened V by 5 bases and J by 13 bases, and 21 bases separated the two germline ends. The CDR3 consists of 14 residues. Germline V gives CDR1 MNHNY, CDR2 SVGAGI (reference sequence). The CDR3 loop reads CASSPNLYGETQFF. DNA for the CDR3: TGTGCCAGCAGTCCGAACCTCTATGGAGAGACCCAGTTCTTC.

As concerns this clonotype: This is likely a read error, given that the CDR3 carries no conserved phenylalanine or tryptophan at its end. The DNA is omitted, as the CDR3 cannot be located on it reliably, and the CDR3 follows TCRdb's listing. This chain's CDR3 is CVETRFHHVALAGLELLSSTNPPR. The rearrangement uses TRBV9 and TRBJ2-5; the D segment call TRBD1 is taken from the table without a DNA check. The CDR3 is 24 amino acids long, termini counted. CDR1 and CDR2 (germline): SGDLS, YYNGEE.

The CDR3 reads CATRTGGGSDTQYF. The CDR3 nucleotides are TGCGCCACCAGGACAGGGGGTGGGTCAGATACGCAGTATTTT. The chain employs TRBV5-1 and TRBJ2-3, with 10 positions matching TRBD1. The CDR3 is made up of 14 amino acids. Germline values: CDR1 SGHRS, CDR2 YFSETQ. Unmatched junction bases numbered 8, after V lost 9 bases and J lost 4 bases.

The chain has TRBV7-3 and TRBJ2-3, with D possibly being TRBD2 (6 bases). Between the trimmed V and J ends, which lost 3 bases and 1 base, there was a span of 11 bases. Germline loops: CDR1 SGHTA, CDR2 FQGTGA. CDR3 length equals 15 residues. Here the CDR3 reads CASSFRDSRTDTQYF. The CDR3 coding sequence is TGTGCCAGCAGCTTTAGGGACTCTCGCACAGATACGCAGTATTTT.

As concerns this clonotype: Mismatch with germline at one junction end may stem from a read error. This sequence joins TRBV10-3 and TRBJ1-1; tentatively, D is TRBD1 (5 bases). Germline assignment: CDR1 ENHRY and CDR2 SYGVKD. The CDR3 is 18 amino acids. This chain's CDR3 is CSISESVGTQGANTEAFF. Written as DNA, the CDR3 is TGTTCCATCAGTGAGTCAGTGGGGACCCAGGGAGCGAACACTGAAGCTTTCTTT.

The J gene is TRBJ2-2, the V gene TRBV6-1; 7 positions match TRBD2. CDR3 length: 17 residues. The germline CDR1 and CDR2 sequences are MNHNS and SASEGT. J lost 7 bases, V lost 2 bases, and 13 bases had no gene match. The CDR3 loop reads CASSELAARYLGGELFF. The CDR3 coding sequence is TGTGCCAGCAGTGAACTAGCGGCCCGATATCTGGGCGGGGAGCTGTTTTTT.

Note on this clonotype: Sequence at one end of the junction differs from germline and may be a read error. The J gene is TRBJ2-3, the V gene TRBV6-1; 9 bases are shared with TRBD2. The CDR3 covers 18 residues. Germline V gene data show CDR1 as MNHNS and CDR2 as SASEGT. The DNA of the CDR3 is TGTGCCAGCAGTGAAAGCGGGACGGGCGGGAGGGCTACAGATACGCAGTATTTC. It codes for CASSESGTGGRATDTQYF.

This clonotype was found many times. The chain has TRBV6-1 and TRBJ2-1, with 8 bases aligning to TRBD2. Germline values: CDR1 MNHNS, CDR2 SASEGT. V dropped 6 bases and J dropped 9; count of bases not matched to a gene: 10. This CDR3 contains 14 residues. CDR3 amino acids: CASRHPGLEVEQFF. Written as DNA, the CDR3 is TGTGCCAGCAGACACCCGGGACTAGAAGTTGAGCAGTTCTTC.

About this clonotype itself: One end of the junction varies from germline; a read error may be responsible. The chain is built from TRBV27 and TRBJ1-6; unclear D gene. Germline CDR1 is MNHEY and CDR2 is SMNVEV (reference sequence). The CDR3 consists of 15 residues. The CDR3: CASRDWSSYNSPLHF. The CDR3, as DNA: TGTGCCAGCAGAGACTGGAGCTCCTATAATTCACCCCTCCACTTC.

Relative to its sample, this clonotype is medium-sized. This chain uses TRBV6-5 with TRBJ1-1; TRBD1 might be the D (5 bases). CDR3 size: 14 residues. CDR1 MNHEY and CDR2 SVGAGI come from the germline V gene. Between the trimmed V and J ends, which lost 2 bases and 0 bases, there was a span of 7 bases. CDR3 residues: CASSYKTVNTEAFF. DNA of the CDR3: TGTGCCAGCAGTTACAAGACAGTGAACACTGAAGCTTTCTTT.

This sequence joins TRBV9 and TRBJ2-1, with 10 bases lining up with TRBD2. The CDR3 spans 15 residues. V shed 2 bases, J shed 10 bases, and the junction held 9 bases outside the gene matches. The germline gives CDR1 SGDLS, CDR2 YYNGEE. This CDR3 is CASSVLGTSVREQFF. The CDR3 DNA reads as TGTGCCAGCAGCGTCTTAGGGACTAGCGTCAGAGAGCAGTTCTTC.

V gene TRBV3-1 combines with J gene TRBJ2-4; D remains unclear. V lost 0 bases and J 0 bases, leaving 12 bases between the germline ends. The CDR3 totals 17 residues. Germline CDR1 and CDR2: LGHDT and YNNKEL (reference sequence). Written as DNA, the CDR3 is TGTGCCAGCAGCCAAGATGGGTCCCGAATAGCCAAAAACATTCAGTACTTC. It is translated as CASSQDGSRIAKNIQYF.

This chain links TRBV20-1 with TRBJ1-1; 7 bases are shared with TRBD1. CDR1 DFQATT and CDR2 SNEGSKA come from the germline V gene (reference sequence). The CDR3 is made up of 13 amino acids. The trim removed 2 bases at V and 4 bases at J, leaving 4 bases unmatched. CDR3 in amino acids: CSARRQGGTEAFF. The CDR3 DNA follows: TGCAGTGCTAGAAGACAGGGCGGCACTGAAGCTTTCTTT.

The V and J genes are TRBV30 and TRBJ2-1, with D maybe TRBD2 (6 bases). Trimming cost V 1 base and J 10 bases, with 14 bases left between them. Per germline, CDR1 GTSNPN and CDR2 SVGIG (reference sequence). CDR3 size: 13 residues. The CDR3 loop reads CAWSGGGGNEQFF. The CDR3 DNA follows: TGTGCCTGGAGTGGGGGTGGGGGGAACGAGCAGTTCTTC.